The present T cell receptor beta chain was sequenced within a study of T cell responses to AZD1222 COVID-19 vaccine. Study-wide points: Spike-specific TCR breadth and depth rose after two AZD1222 doses. Donor demographics were predominantly white British with a female majority; clonal diversity may be underestimated. Baseline antibody screening turned up just a handful of seropositive AZD1222 recipients. There were repertoire samples only from the period after the peak T cell response.

Of note for this clone: Its antigen is still unknown.

This CDR3 has 16 residues. Germline CDR1 and CDR2: SGDLS and YYNGEE. V was cut by 3 bases and J by 1 base, with 14 bases left in between. The method was immunoSEQ multiplex PCR; TCRdb's version includes in-frame clones alone and lacks a portion of them. Among about 180,000 clones listed, 88% were seen once. The specimen was peripheral blood, collected 28 days after the second AZD1222 dose. The rearrangement links TRBV9 to TRBJ2-1; D might be TRBD2 (5 bases). This clonotype was obtained from an adult who received the AZD1222 COVID-19 vaccine. The CDR3 bases are TGTGCCAGCAGCGGAATACTAGAGCAGTCCTACAATGAGCAGTTCTTC. Encoded protein: CASSGILEQSYNEQFF.